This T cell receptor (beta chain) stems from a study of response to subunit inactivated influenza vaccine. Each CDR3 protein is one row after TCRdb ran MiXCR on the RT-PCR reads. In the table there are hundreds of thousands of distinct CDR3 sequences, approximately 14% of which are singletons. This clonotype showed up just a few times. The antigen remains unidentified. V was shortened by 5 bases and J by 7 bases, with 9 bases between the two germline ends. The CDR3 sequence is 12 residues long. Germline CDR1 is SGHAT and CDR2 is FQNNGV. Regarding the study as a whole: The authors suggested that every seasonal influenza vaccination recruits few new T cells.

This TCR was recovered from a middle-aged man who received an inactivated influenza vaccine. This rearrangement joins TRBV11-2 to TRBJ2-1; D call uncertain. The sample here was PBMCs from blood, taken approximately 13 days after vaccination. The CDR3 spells CASSVNSNEQFF. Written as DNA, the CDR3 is TGTGCCAGCAGCGTCAATTCGAATGAGCAGTTCTTC.